What follows describes a single T cell receptor beta chain. Its antigen is as yet unknown. The donors formed part of the approximately 120-subject validation cohort, distinct from the approximately 670-subject first cohort. These data come from a study of cytomegalovirus exposure and HLA in healthy donors. Study as a whole: In a later analysis, it was reported that the 110 or so validation repertoires had been produced on the same platform as the 600 to 850 repertoires belonging to the first cohort. Study findings and constraints: Confirmation in vitro established that three CMV-associated chains were specific for CMV antigens. Within the 90 to 150 validation repertoires, first-cohort TCR clusters tended to co-occur, according to a later analysis.

Clones were read by immunoSEQ multiplex PCR, and TCRdb kept only the in-frame ones, dropping some. The data show tens of thousands of clones, 85% to 95% seen once. This receptor was identified in a woman aged 25 to 45 in good health and CMV-seropositive. Sequencing was carried out using PBMCs.

CDR3 coding DNA: TGTGCCAGCAGCTTGCGGACAGGGGGAACTGGCTACACCTTC. This encodes CASSLRTGGTGYTF. This sequence joins TRBV5-4 and TRBJ1-2; 10 bases align to TRBD1. Germline-derived CDR1 and CDR2 are SGHNT and YYREEE (reference sequence). This CDR3 comprises 14 residues. The trim removed 1 base at V and 7 bases at J, leaving 4 bases unmatched.